These 22 T cell receptor beta chains were all obtained from the same sample, sequenced in a study of T cell changes during pregnancy in multiple sclerosis. The protocol was immunoSEQ multiplex PCR, while the TCRdb copy is restricted to in-frame clones and leaves out a portion. The sample lists 45,000 to 55,000 clones, roughly 94% occurring once. The sequencing used CD8+ T cells from peripheral blood mononuclear cells, collected before pregnancy. These receptors all stem from a female donor with multiple sclerosis, enrolled in a pregnancy study.

This clone was observed a single time. The gene calls are TRBV4-2 and TRBJ2-7, with 8 bases matching TRBD2. This CDR3 is built from 16 residues. V gave up 1 base and J gave up 3 bases; unmatched junction bases: 8. The germline gives CDR1 LGHNA, CDR2 YNFKEQ. This CDR3 is CASSQGGGQGGYEQYF. As DNA, the CDR3 is TGTGCCAGCAGCCAAGGCGGGGGGCAGGGTGGCTACGAGCAGTACTTC.

The chain carries TRBV4-1 and TRBJ1-2; D perhaps matches TRBD1 (6 bases). Trimming cost V 2 bases and J 4 bases, with 11 bases left between them. The CDR3 totals 14 residues. Per germline, CDR1 MGHRA and CDR2 YSYEKL. The CDR3 sequence: CASSQTGLGYGYTF. CDR3 bases: TGCGCCAGCAGCCAAACAGGGTTGGGCTATGGCTACACCTTC.

This rearrangement joins TRBV2 to TRBJ1-2; the D gene is possibly TRBD1 (6 bases). The germline V and J ends were trimmed by 7 bases and 4 bases, with 13 bases remaining between them. This CDR3 spans 13 amino acids. Germline V gene sequence: CDR1 SNHLY, CDR2 FYNNEI. The CDR3 sequence is CASTLDSSYGYTF. CDR3 DNA sequence: TGTGCCAGCACATTGGACAGTTCCTATGGCTACACCTTC.

The V and J genes are TRBV5-1 and TRBJ2-1, with 8 bases aligning to TRBD2. The CDR3 has 14 amino acids. Germline V gene sequence: CDR1 SGHRS, CDR2 YFSETQ. The J segment lost 6 bases and the V segment lost 0 bases, leaving 2 bases of the junction unmatched. In nucleotides, the CDR3 is TGCGCCAGCAGCTTGGTTCGGGGGGGCAATGAGCAGTTCTTC. Translated, it gives CASSLVRGGNEQFF.

This chain joins TRBV19 and TRBJ2-2, with a tentative D call TRBD1 (6 bases). From germline, CDR1 is LNHDA and CDR2 SQIVND (reference sequence). Trimming removed 6 bases at V and 5 bases at J, with 7 bases between. The CDR3 runs to 12 residues. In DNA, the CDR3 is TGTGCCAGTAGGCAGGGGACCGGGGAGCTGTTTTTT. Translation: CASRQGTGELFF.

The chain carries TRBV19 and TRBJ2-1; 10 positions agree with TRBD2. V gave up 5 bases and J gave up 10 bases; unmatched junction bases: 2. Germline CDR1 and CDR2: LNHDA and SQIVND (reference sequence). The CDR3 is made up of 12 amino acids. For the CDR3, the DNA is TGTGCCAGTAGTCTAGCGGGAGAGGAGCAGTTCTTC. This sequence encodes CASSLAGEEQFF.

As DNA, the CDR3 is TGTGCCAGCAGTATTCGACAGGCGCCGAACACTGAAGCTTTCTTT. As protein: CASSIRQAPNTEAFF. The chain uses TRBV27 and TRBJ1-1, with a tentative D call TRBD1 (6 bases). This CDR3 spans 15 amino acids. Trimming cost V 5 bases and J 1 base, with 14 bases left between them. CDR1 MNHEY and CDR2 SMNVEV come from the germline V gene (reference sequence).

The rearrangement uses TRBV13 and TRBJ2-4; 12 bases align to TRBD2. The CDR3 covers 19 residues. V lost 7 bases and J lost 0; bases outside the gene matches: 13. The germline CDR1 and CDR2 sequences are PRHDT and FYEKMQ (reference sequence). CDR3 DNA sequence: TGTGCCAGCACCCTTTGGGCTAGCGGGAGGGCCGGAGCCAAAAACATTCAGTACTTC. Translated: CASTLWASGRAGAKNIQYF.

This clone was picked up one time. V usage is TRBV2 and J usage is TRBJ1-1; D gene unclear. The CDR3 covers 11 residues. V was cut by 8 bases and J by 5 bases, with 9 bases left in between. Germline V gives CDR1 SNHLY, CDR2 FYNNEI. The CDR3: CASPHRTEAFF. DNA for the CDR3: TGTGCCAGCCCGCATCGGACTGAAGCTTTCTTT. Full variable domain (rest looked up from reference TRBV2 and TRBJ1-1): EPEVTQTPSHQVTQMGQEVILRCVPISNHLYFYWYRQILGQKVEFLVSFYNNEISEKSEIFDDQFSVERPDGSNFTLKIRSTKLEDSAMYFCASPHRTEAFFGQGTRLTVV.

The chain's CDR3 is CASRPTRGLWSHEAFF. DNA for the CDR3: TGTGCCAGCAGACCTACAAGGGGGTTGTGGTCTCATGAAGCTTTCTTT. The chain uses TRBV27 and TRBJ1-1, with a weak D call TRBD1 (6 bases). CDR3 length equals 16 residues. Trimming pared 6 bases from V and 7 bases from J, leaving 24 bases between. The germline V gene encodes CDR1 MNHEY and CDR2 SMNVEV (reference sequence).

The chain is built from TRBV15 and TRBJ2-7; possible D gene TRBD1, 6 bases. Trimming removed 4 bases at V and 3 bases at J, with 13 bases between. Germline V CDR1 and CDR2: LNHNV, YYDKDF (reference sequence). The CDR3 covers 14 residues. CDR3 in DNA: TGTGCCACCAGCACACCGGCCAGGGGCTACGAGCAGTACTTC. Translation gives CATSTPARGYEQYF.

The chain carries TRBV19 and TRBJ1-5; 9 bases agree with TRBD1. The germline V gene has CDR1 LNHDA and CDR2 SQIVND (reference sequence). V shed 2 bases, J shed 0 bases, and the junction held 17 bases outside the gene matches. The CDR3 has 21 residues. The CDR3 spells CASSIYPPGTGKPYSNQPQHF. DNA of the CDR3: TGTGCCAGTAGTATATACCCCCCCGGGACAGGGAAACCATATAGCAATCAGCCCCAGCATTTT.

This clone is a singleton in its sample. The chain is built from TRBV5-1 and TRBJ2-6; unclear D gene. Looked up from germline, CDR1 is SGHRS and CDR2 is YFSETQ. V was trimmed by 0 bases and J by 3 bases, leaving 7 bases between them. CDR3 length: 15 residues. DNA of the CDR3: TGCGCCAGCAGCTTGGTTGTGCGTGGGGCCAACGTCCTGACTTTC. It specifies CASSLVVRGANVLTF.

This sequence joins TRBV2 and TRBJ2-7; TRBD2 is a possible D gene (6 bases). The V gene lost 7 bases and the J gene lost 3 bases, with 19 bases spanning the gap. The CDR3 loop spans 15 amino acids. Germline-derived CDR1 and CDR2 are SNHLY and FYNNEI. The CDR3 DNA is TGTGCCAGCATCCCCCCCGCGGGGCAGATCTACGAGCAGTACTTC. It codes for CASIPPAGQIYEQYF.

This chain connects TRBV6-6 to TRBJ2-7; D is perhaps TRBD2 (5 bases). The CDR3 length is 13 residues. CDR1 is MNHNY and CDR2 is SVGAGI in the germline V gene (reference sequence). Deletions cut 4 bases from V and 4 bases from J, with 11 bases between. The CDR3 coding sequence is TGTGCCAGCAGTTTCGCGACTACTTACGAGCAGTACTTC. Its translation: CASSFATTYEQYF.

This clone has a single count. The chain combines TRBV2 with TRBJ2-7, with TRBD2 matching over 9 bases. Unmatched junction bases numbered 4, after V lost 7 bases and J lost 3 bases. The germline V gene encodes CDR1 SNHLY and CDR2 FYNNEI. The CDR3 has 13 amino acids. The DNA for the CDR3 is TGTGCCAGCACCGGGACTAGCCTCTACGAGCAGTACTTC. Its protein is CASTGTSLYEQYF.

The genes are TRBV15 and TRBJ2-7; TRBD1 is a possible D gene (6 bases). The germline V gene has CDR1 LNHNV and CDR2 YYDKDF (reference sequence). The CDR3 extends over 14 amino acids. Trimming took off 3 bases at V and 0 bases at J, with 9 bases between the two ends. The CDR3 region is CATSSGQSSYEQYF. The CDR3, as DNA: TGTGCCACCAGCAGCGGACAGAGCTCCTACGAGCAGTACTTC.

CDR3 in amino acids: CAHRSPGPQFEQYF. The CDR3 nucleotides read TGTGCCCATAGGTCTCCAGGGCCACAGTTCGAGCAGTACTTC. This chain joins TRBV6-1 and TRBJ2-7; a weak D match, TRBD1 (5 bases). The CDR3 is 14 residues long. Germline V lookup: CDR1 MNHNS, CDR2 SASEGT. The V end lost 11 bases, the J end lost 6 bases, and 23 bases lay between the germline ends.

The chain employs TRBV7-9 and TRBJ1-1; D uncertain. The CDR3 totals 12 residues. Deletions cut 5 bases from V and 1 base from J, with 5 bases between. CDR1 SEHNR and CDR2 FQNEAQ come from the germline V gene (reference sequence). Here the CDR3 DNA reads TGTGCCAGCAGCGAGGGGAACACTGAAGCTTTCTTT. The encoded protein is CASSEGNTEAFF. The full variable domain, rest sourced from reference TRBV7-9 and TRBJ1-1, is DTGVSQNPRHKITKRGQNVTFRCDPISEHNRLYWYRQTLGQGPEFLTYFQNEAQLEKSRLLSDRFSAERPKGSFSTLEIQRTEQGDSAMYLCASSEGNTEAFFGQGTRLTVV.

The chain combines TRBV6-1 with TRBJ2-7; a weak D match, TRBD1 (5 bases). Germline lookup yields CDR1 MNHNS and CDR2 SASEGT. Trimming pared 7 bases from V and 6 bases from J, leaving 19 bases between. CDR3 size: 14 residues. For the CDR3, the DNA is TGTGCCAGCACCCCCGTGAAAGGGGTGGGCGAGCAGTACTTC. This translates into CASTPVKGVGEQYF.

The chain uses TRBV19 and TRBJ2-2, with D possibly being TRBD2 (6 bases). The CDR3 is 14 amino acids. Germline V gene sequence: CDR1 LNHDA, CDR2 SQIVND (reference sequence). Deletions cut 6 bases from V and 5 bases from J, with 13 bases between. The CDR3 sequence: CASSTVAGTGELFF. CDR3 nucleotides: TGTGCCAGTAGCACAGTGGCGGGGACCGGGGAGCTGTTTTTT.

The rearrangement links TRBV5-5 to TRBJ2-5; the match to TRBD2 covers 9 bases. With 3 bases clipped from V and 5 bases from J, the junction kept 8 bases outside the gene matches. Germline values: CDR1 SGHKS, CDR2 YYEKEE (reference sequence). This CDR3 has 15 residues. The CDR3 loop is CASSSGLALRETQYF. The CDR3 DNA follows: TGTGCCAGCAGCTCAGGACTAGCGCTGAGGGAGACCCAGTACTTC.